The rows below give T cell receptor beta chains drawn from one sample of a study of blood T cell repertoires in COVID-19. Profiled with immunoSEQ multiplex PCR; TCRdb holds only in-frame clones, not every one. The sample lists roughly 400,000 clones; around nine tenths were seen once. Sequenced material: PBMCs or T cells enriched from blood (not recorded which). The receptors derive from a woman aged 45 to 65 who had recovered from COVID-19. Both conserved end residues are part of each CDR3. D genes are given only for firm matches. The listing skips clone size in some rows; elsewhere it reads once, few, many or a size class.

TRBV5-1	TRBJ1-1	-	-	CASSIWGAEAFF	TGCGCCAGCAGCATCTGGGGAGCTGAAGCTTTCTTT
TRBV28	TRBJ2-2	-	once	CAGRDTHTGELFF	TGTGCCGGCCGGGACACCCACACCGGGGAGCTGTTTTTT
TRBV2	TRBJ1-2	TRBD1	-	CASRRQGVGYGYTF	TGTGCCAGCAGGCGACAGGGGGTCGGCTATGGCTACACCTTC
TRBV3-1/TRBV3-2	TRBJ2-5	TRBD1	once	CASSQLRGTGIVTQYF	TGTGCCAGCAGCCAACTTAGGGGGACAGGGATAGTGACCCAGTACTTC
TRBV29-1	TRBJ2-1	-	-	CSASTGNNEQFF	TGCAGCGCATCGACAGGAAACAATGAGCAGTTCTTC
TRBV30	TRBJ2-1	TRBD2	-	CAWRPPSGNYNEQFF	TGTGCCTGGAGGCCTCCAAGCGGGAACTACAATGAGCAGTTCTTC
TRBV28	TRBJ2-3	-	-	CASSWVRGRTDTQYF	TGTGCCAGCAGTTGGGTCAGGGGACGAACAGATACGCAGTATTTT
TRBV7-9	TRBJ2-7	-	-	CASSPLGAGEQYF	TGTGCCAGCAGCCCTCTGGGGGCTGGGGAGCAGTACTTC
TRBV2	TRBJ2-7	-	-	CASRPGDLAYEQYF	TGTGCCAGCAGACCGGGGGACTTAGCCTACGAGCAGTACTTC
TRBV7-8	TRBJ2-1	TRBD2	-	CASSLGASGAGRLYEQFF	TGTGCCAGCAGCTTAGGGGCTAGCGGGGCGGGGAGGCTTTATGAGCAGTTCTTC
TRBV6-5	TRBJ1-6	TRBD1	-	CASRGGQNSPLHF	TGTGCCAGCAGGGGGGGACAGAACTCACCCCTCCACTTT
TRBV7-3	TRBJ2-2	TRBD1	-	CASSSVRTGDSTGELFF	TGTGCCAGCAGCTCCGTGAGAACAGGGGATTCGACCGGGGAGCTGTTTTTT
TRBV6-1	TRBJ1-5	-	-	CASSDLAGFNQPQHF	TGTGCCAGCAGTGATTTGGCAGGCTTTAATCAGCCCCAGCATTTT
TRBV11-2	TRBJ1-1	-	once	CASSFSTGGNAEAFF	TGTGCCAGCAGCTTCTCCACCGGGGGAAACGCTGAAGCTTTCTTT
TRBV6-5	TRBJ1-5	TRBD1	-	CASSYSGTGTQPQHF	TGTGCCAGCAGTTACTCTGGGACAGGGACCCAGCCCCAGCATTTT
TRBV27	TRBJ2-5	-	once	CASGLPGRQETQYF	TGTGCCAGCGGCCTCCCAGGGAGGCAAGAGACCCAGTACTTC
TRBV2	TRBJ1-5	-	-	CASSELAGEGNQPQHF	TGTGCCAGCAGTGAACTGGCAGGGGAAGGAAATCAGCCCCAGCATTTT
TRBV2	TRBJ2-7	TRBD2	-	CASSEGLAHSYEQYF	TGTGCCAGCAGTGAAGGACTAGCGCACTCCTACGAGCAGTACTTC
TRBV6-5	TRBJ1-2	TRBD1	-	CASSPGTGYVYGYTF	TGTGCCAGCAGCCCCGGGACAGGGTATGTCTATGGCTACACCTTC
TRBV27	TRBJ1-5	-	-	CASSMFTGSNQPQHF	TGTGCCAGCAGTATGTTTACGGGTAGCAATCAGCCCCAGCATTTT
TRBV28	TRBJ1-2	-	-	CALGVGSGYTF	TGTGCCCTTGGGGTAGGGAGCGGCTACACCTTC
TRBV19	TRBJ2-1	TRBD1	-	CASSMGRGLDEQFF	TGTGCCAGTAGTATGGGCAGGGGGCTTGATGAGCAGTTCTTC
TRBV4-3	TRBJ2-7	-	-	CASSQDLTRLSPYEQYF	TGCGCCAGCAGCCAAGATCTTACCCGTTTGAGTCCCTACGAGCAGTACTTC